Listed here is a single TCR beta chain. This entry is derived from a study of control samples from healthy donors and cancer patients. Sequenced by immunoSEQ multiplex PCR; TCRdb stores in-frame clones only, minus some. The table records some 79,000 clones, approximately 93% of them present only once. The CDR3 consists of 15 residues. V was trimmed by 1 base and J by 3 bases, leaving 10 bases between them. Germline V gives CDR1 LGHDT, CDR2 YNNKEL (reference sequence). Sequences were obtained from PBMCs. The rearrangement joins TRBV3-1 (or the pseudogene TRBV3-2) to TRBJ2-1, with TRBD2 as a possible D gene (6 bases). This TCR derives from a woman between 40 and 55 years old with lung cancer. This CDR3 is CASSQAWGVYNEQFF. Here the CDR3 DNA reads TGTGCCAGCAGCCAAGCCTGGGGGGTCTACAATGAGCAGTTCTTC.